The source of this TCR beta chain is a study of cytomegalovirus exposure and HLA in healthy donors. Use of 60 Vbeta and 13 Jbeta primers characterized the PCR. As processed by the authors: Roughly 73 million unique TCR beta chains, 9.5 million to 11 million of them shared, were counted by a later analysis. The repertoire was sequenced with immunoSEQ multiplex PCR; TCRdb's copy has only in-frame clones and lacks some. D and trimming were read from the DNA, whereas the V and J calls and clone size are those reported in that table. The repertoire holds over 80,000 clones, with 81% as singletons. As concerns this clone: Its specificity is unknown.

Study-wide points: Segments of the TCR beta V type were, in most cases, productive about 87% or about 30% of the time in an earlier analysis. Later work found that TCR association rates differed between HLA loci; DRB1 had the most and HLA-C the fewest.

Germline CDR1 reads MNHEY; CDR2 reads SVGAGI. The CDR3 covers 14 residues. With 6 bases removed from V and 5 bases from J, the gap between germline ends came to 13 bases. The chain has TRBV6-5 and TRBJ1-4; the D is unclear. Sequencing was performed on PBMCs. The TCR sequence derives from a man aged 35-49 years in good health and CMV-seropositive. In DNA form, the CDR3 reads TGTGCCAGCAGGAAAACGGGCGGGAATGAAAAACTGTTTTTT. Protein product: CASRKTGGNEKLFF.